This note documents a single T cell receptor beta chain sequence. Antigen: not known. TCRdb reprocessed the reads via MiXCR and lists one record per CDR3 protein. The repertoire includes around 900,000 distinct CDR3 sequences, 30% to 40% of them detected once, and about an eighth sits in the top ten. The CDR3 totals 14 residues. Germline assignment: CDR1 MNHEY and CDR2 SVGEGT. V was clipped by 4 bases and J by 5 bases; unmatched bases: 5. The sample belongs to a study of T cell repertoires in cytomegalovirus infection. Whole-study results and caveats: Clonotype analysis showed dominance of the ex vivo response by HLA-C-restricted CMV-specific TCR beta clonotypes.

This TCR came from a human donor in good health (CMV status not recorded). Some clones in this sample may be carry-over from other donors' samples. The rearrangement joins TRBV6-2 or TRBV6-3 to TRBJ2-3, with 8 bases fitting TRBD1. The sequenced sample was cultured CD8+ T cells from PBMCs, obtained from culture after CMV antigen stimulation. The CDR3 loop reads CASSLPGGLDTQYF. The CDR3 DNA reads TGTGCCAGCAGTTTGCCAGGGGGCTTAGATACGCAGTATTTT.